This passage covers 9 T cell receptor beta chains from one sample sequenced in a study of T cell responses to AZD1222 COVID-19 vaccine (dated by TCRdb to about 2021). The time point label, read with the paper, signifies: baseline before first vaccination. Preparation of the library involved the immunoSEQ multiplex PCR assay. Imported from immuneACCESS, the table was reduced by TCRdb to in-frame sequences with V and J called. These copies leave out some clones; in studies compared against another copy, an unresolved V gene accounts for under half, and the cause of the remainder is not known. Counted in this sample were 55,000 to 90,000 clones; approximately 80% of them appeared once. The biggest ten clones account for around 5% of the sample. The material sequenced was peripheral blood, taken on day 0 of AZD1222 vaccination. These receptors were collected from an adult in good health.

The V gene is TRBV28, the J gene TRBJ2-4; a weak D match, TRBD2 (6 bases). Between the trimmed V and J ends, which lost 5 bases and 0 bases, there was a span of 14 bases. There are 16 residues in the CDR3. From germline, CDR1 is MDHEN and CDR2 SYDVKM. CDR3 DNA: TGTGCCAGCAGTAGGAGGGCTGGACAAGCCAAAAACATTCAGTACTTC. Amino acid sequence: CASSRRAGQAKNIQYF.

The chain joins TRBV28 to TRBJ1-5; 10 positions match TRBD1. V was pared by 6 bases and J by 5 bases, with 7 bases of the junction left unmatched. Germline CDR1 and CDR2: MDHEN and SYDVKM. The CDR3 is 15 residues long. This CDR3 is CASSRGQGVYQPQHF. In nucleotides, the CDR3 is TGTGCCAGCAGCAGAGGACAGGGGGTATATCAGCCCCAGCATTTT.

The J gene is TRBJ2-1, the V gene TRBV5-1; no clear D gene. CDR1 is SGHRS and CDR2 is YFSETQ in the germline V gene. V was clipped by 3 bases and J by 7 bases, with 17 bases between them. CDR3 length equals 15 residues. This chain's CDR3 is CASSSVAAARNEQFF. CDR3 nucleotide sequence: TGCGCCAGCAGCTCCGTGGCGGCAGCTAGAAATGAGCAGTTCTTC.

This clone came up once. CDR3 sequence (DNA): TGTGCCAGCAGCCCGGACAGGGAGGGCTATGGCTACACCTTC. Its translation is CASSPDREGYGYTF. The chain employs TRBV5-4 and TRBJ1-2, with TRBD1 matching 8 bases. The CDR3 runs to 14 residues. Germline-derived CDR1 and CDR2 are SGHNT and YYREEE (reference sequence). Unmatched junction bases numbered 6, after V lost 4 bases and J lost 4 bases.

This chain uses TRBV3-1 (or the pseudogene TRBV3-2) with TRBJ2-7; maybe TRBD1 (5 bases). CDR1 is LGHDT, CDR2 YNNKEL, per germline (reference sequence). The CDR3 is 12 residues long. V was shortened by 0 bases and J by 10 bases, with 10 bases between the two germline ends. The CDR3 DNA sequence: TGTGCCAGCAGCCAAGACTGGCAGGGACAGTACTTC. Protein product: CASSQDWQGQYF.

This chain uses TRBV4-2 with TRBJ1-3; D remains unclear. Germline CDR1 LGHNA, CDR2 YNFKEQ. Trimming cost V 0 bases and J 6 bases, with 15 bases left between them. CDR3 size: 16 residues. Here the CDR3 reads CASSQDPPSHANTIYF. CDR3 bases: TGTGCCAGCAGCCAAGATCCCCCATCCCATGCAAACACCATATATTTT.

The chain carries TRBV5-1 and TRBJ1-2; the D gene is possibly TRBD1 (6 bases). The CDR3 length is 15 residues. The germline V gene has CDR1 SGHRS and CDR2 YFSETQ. Deletions cut 0 bases from V and 5 bases from J, with 14 bases between. CDR3 nucleotide sequence: TGCGCCAGCAGCTTGGCCGGGACAAAGATTTATGGCTACACCTTC. Amino acid sequence: CASSLAGTKIYGYTF.

This clone came up a few times. The chain is built from TRBV5-6 and TRBJ2-7, with a weak D call TRBD2 (6 bases). The CDR3 covers 15 residues. Per germline, CDR1 SGHDT and CDR2 YYEEEE. The ends were cut back, 4 bases at V and 2 bases at J, with 16 bases in the middle. The CDR3, as DNA: TGTGCCAGCAGCCCGGGGACTGGGGTTACCTACGAGCAGTACTTC. Amino acid sequence: CASSPGTGVTYEQYF.

This clone was counted between two and nine times. The V and J genes are TRBV2 and TRBJ1-5; the D gene is possibly TRBD1 (5 bases). The CDR3 has 16 amino acids. Germline V lookup: CDR1 SNHLY, CDR2 FYNNEI. The V and J ends lost 7 bases and 1 base respectively, with 17 bases between them. The CDR3 region has the DNA TGTGCCAGCAATACCCATGGGGGGAGGAGCAATCAGCCCCAGCATTTT. Translation: CASNTHGGRSNQPQHF.